A selection of T cell receptor beta chains follows, all from one sample in a study of regulatory T cells in long-lasting Graves disease. TCRdb used MiXCR to reprocess the multiplex PCR reads, holding one entry per CDR3 protein. The sample lists hundreds of thousands of distinct CDR3 sequences; around 17% were seen once. The sample was also linked to a second study, of T cells in Graves' hyperthyroidism and ophthalmopathy.

This specimen consisted of peripheral blood mononuclear cells (PBMCs), obtained at new diagnosis, from a patient treated with antithyroid drugs. These receptors were obtained from a woman aged 25 to 39 with Graves disease. Each CDR3 is given with its conserved first and last residue. Fields, in order: clone size, J gene, V gene, D gene, CDR3 protein, CDR3 DNA. D genes are given only for firm matches. Clone size is shown for a subset of rows, as once, few, many or a class of expanded clone.

clone size: many
J gene: TRBJ2-3
V gene: TRBV7-3
D gene: NA
CDR3 protein: CASSSHGTNTDTQYF
CDR3 DNA: TGTGCCAGCAGCTCCCACGGTACAAACACAGATACGCAGTATTTT

clone size: NA
J gene: TRBJ1-6
V gene: TRBV12-3/TRBV12-4
D gene: TRBD1
CDR3 protein: CASAEHGRGQGSPLHF
CDR3 DNA: TGTGCCAGCGCCGAGCATGGTCGGGGACAGGGATCGCCCCTCCACTTT

clone size: NA
J gene: TRBJ2-3
V gene: TRBV7-2
D gene: TRBD2
CDR3 protein: CASSQSGTSGTTSTDTQYF
CDR3 DNA: TGTGCCAGCAGCCAGAGCGGGACTAGCGGGACCACTAGCACAGATACGCAGTATTTT

clone size: many
J gene: TRBJ2-7
V gene: TRBV6-1
D gene: TRBD1
CDR3 protein: CASSHPDRSHEQYF
CDR3 DNA: TGTGCCAGCAGCCACCCGGACAGGAGCCACGAGCAGTACTTC

clone size: few
J gene: TRBJ2-5
V gene: TRBV4-2
D gene: NA
CDR3 protein: CASSQDTETQYF
CDR3 DNA: TGTGCCAGCAGCCAAGATACAGAGACCCAGTACTTC

clone size: NA
J gene: TRBJ1-2
V gene: TRBV5-5
D gene: TRBD1
CDR3 protein: CASSGGDRGTRGYTF
CDR3 DNA: TGTGCCAGCAGCGGAGGGGACAGGGGGACGCGGGGCTACACCTTC

clone size: few
J gene: TRBJ2-7
V gene: TRBV19
D gene: NA
CDR3 protein: CASSMTGIAVEQYF
CDR3 DNA: TGTGCCAGTAGTATGACGGGAATTGCAGTTGAGCAGTACTTC

clone size: few
J gene: TRBJ2-5
V gene: TRBV7-8
D gene: NA
CDR3 protein: CASSSYQTQYF
CDR3 DNA: TGTGCCAGCAGCTCCTACCAGACCCAGTACTTC

clone size: many
J gene: TRBJ2-1
V gene: TRBV28
D gene: TRBD2
CDR3 protein: CASRSTSGANNEQFF
CDR3 DNA: TGTGCCAGCAGGTCAACTAGCGGGGCGAACAATGAGCAGTTCTTC

clone size: few
J gene: TRBJ1-2
V gene: TRBV19
D gene: NA
CDR3 protein: CARSRPGPGGVYGYTF
CDR3 DNA: TGTGCCAGATCTCGACCCGGGCCGGGGGGAGTCTATGGCTACACCTTC

clone size: many
J gene: TRBJ2-7
V gene: TRBV29-1
D gene: TRBD1
CDR3 protein: CSVEERDRGGREQYF
CDR3 DNA: TGCAGCGTTGAAGAGAGGGACAGGGGAGGGAGAGAGCAGTACTTC

clone size: few
J gene: TRBJ2-3
V gene: TRBV29-1
D gene: TRBD2
CDR3 protein: CSVERTSGSGTDTQYF
CDR3 DNA: TGCAGCGTTGAGCGGACTAGCGGGAGCGGCACAGATACGCAGTATTTT

clone size: many
J gene: TRBJ2-7
V gene: TRBV20-1
D gene: TRBD2
CDR3 protein: CSALPPSGKGSDEQYF
CDR3 DNA: TGCAGTGCCCTCCCACCTAGCGGGAAGGGCTCAGACGAGCAGTACTTC

clone size: NA
J gene: TRBJ2-1
V gene: TRBV3-1
D gene: TRBD2
CDR3 protein: CASSQRTSRDNEQFF
CDR3 DNA: TGTGCCAGCAGCCAAAGGACTAGCCGGGACAATGAGCAGTTCTTC

clone size: few
J gene: TRBJ1-1
V gene: TRBV29-1
D gene: NA
CDR3 protein: CSVPAPQMNTEAFF
CDR3 DNA: TGCAGCGTCCCAGCCCCCCAAATGAACACTGAAGCTTTCTTT

clone size: many
J gene: TRBJ1-1
V gene: TRBV30
D gene: NA
CDR3 protein: CAWTKGVNTEAFF
CDR3 DNA: TGTGCCTGGACGAAGGGAGTGAACACTGAAGCTTTCTTT

clone size: NA
J gene: TRBJ2-3
V gene: TRBV18
D gene: TRBD2
CDR3 protein: CASSPGVGRATDTQYF
CDR3 DNA: TGTGCCAGCTCACCAGGGGTAGGGAGGGCCACAGATACGCAGTATTTT

clone size: NA
J gene: TRBJ1-2
V gene: TRBV13
D gene: NA
CDR3 protein: CASSSRVGYGYTF
CDR3 DNA: TGTGCCAGCAGCTCCAGGGTTGGCTATGGCTACACCTTC

clone size: few
J gene: TRBJ2-3
V gene: TRBV5-1
D gene: NA
CDR3 protein: CASSWTLGADTQYF
CDR3 DNA: TGCGCCAGCAGCTGGACTCTTGGTGCGGATACGCAGTATTTT

clone size: many
J gene: TRBJ2-1
V gene: TRBV12-5
D gene: NA
CDR3 protein: CASGLIKVSYNEQFF
CDR3 DNA: TGTGCTAGTGGTTTGATCAAGGTTTCCTACAATGAGCAGTTCTTC

clone size: many
J gene: TRBJ1-1
V gene: TRBV19
D gene: NA
CDR3 protein: CASFRDTEAFF
CDR3 DNA: TGTGCCAGTTTCAGGGACACTGAAGCTTTCTTT

clone size: few
J gene: TRBJ1-2
V gene: TRBV18
D gene: TRBD1
CDR3 protein: CASHARTGGNYGYTF
CDR3 DNA: TGTGCCAGCCACGCAAGGACAGGGGGCAACTATGGCTACACCTTC

clone size: few
J gene: TRBJ1-6
V gene: TRBV2
D gene: TRBD1
CDR3 protein: CASSDEGQGLRYSPLHF
CDR3 DNA: TGTGCCAGCAGTGACGAGGGACAGGGGCTGAGATATTCACCCCTCCACTTT

clone size: many
J gene: TRBJ2-7
V gene: TRBV20-1
D gene: NA
CDR3 protein: CSAEPESSYEQYF
CDR3 DNA: TGCAGTGCGGAGCCAGAGTCCTCCTACGAGCAGTACTTC

clone size: many
J gene: TRBJ2-2
V gene: TRBV10-1
D gene: NA
CDR3 protein: CASSGLMMNTGELFF
CDR3 DNA: TGCGCCAGCAGTGGCCTGATGATGAACACCGGGGAGCTGTTTTTT

clone size: many
J gene: TRBJ2-1
V gene: TRBV24-1
D gene: NA
CDR3 protein: CATRGPATSSYNEQFF
CDR3 DNA: TGTGCCACCCGGGGCCCGGCAACTAGCTCCTACAATGAGCAGTTCTTC

clone size: NA
J gene: TRBJ2-3
V gene: TRBV3-1
D gene: NA
CDR3 protein: CASSQDLGLRTQYF
CDR3 DNA: TGTGCCAGCAGCCAAGATCTAGGATTAAGAACGCAGTATTTT

clone size: few
J gene: TRBJ1-1
V gene: TRBV6-5
D gene: NA
CDR3 protein: CASSYGGRMNTEAFF
CDR3 DNA: TGTGCCAGCAGTTACGGGGGGCGGATGAACACTGAAGCTTTCTTT

clone size: many
J gene: TRBJ2-7
V gene: TRBV2
D gene: NA
CDR3 protein: CASTSERANEQYF
CDR3 DNA: TGTGCCAGCACGTCGGAGAGGGCGAATGAGCAGTACTTC

clone size: NA
J gene: TRBJ2-1
V gene: TRBV9
D gene: NA
CDR3 protein: CASSVVTAPGNEQFF
CDR3 DNA: TGTGCCAGCAGCGTAGTCACAGCACCGGGGAATGAGCAGTTCTTC

clone size: many
J gene: TRBJ1-2
V gene: TRBV7-9
D gene: NA
CDR3 protein: CASSSELGAPGGYTF
CDR3 DNA: TGTGCCAGCAGCTCCGAGTTGGGGGCCCCGGGTGGCTACACCTTC

clone size: NA
J gene: TRBJ2-5
V gene: TRBV19
D gene: TRBD2
CDR3 protein: CASSMGRLAEETQYF
CDR3 DNA: TGTGCCAGTAGTATGGGTAGGCTAGCGGAAGAGACCCAGTACTTC

clone size: many
J gene: TRBJ1-3
V gene: TRBV28
D gene: NA
CDR3 protein: CASLRSSLWVTGNTIYF
CDR3 DNA: TGTGCCAGCCTCCGAAGTAGTTTATGGGTAACTGGAAACACCATATATTTT

clone size: many
J gene: TRBJ2-5
V gene: TRBV18
D gene: NA
CDR3 protein: CASSPNLQETQYF
CDR3 DNA: TGTGCCAGCTCACCGAACCTCCAAGAGACCCAGTACTTC

clone size: NA
J gene: TRBJ2-3
V gene: TRBV6-1
D gene: TRBD2
CDR3 protein: CASTNDQTSTSDASTDTQYF
CDR3 DNA: TGTGCCAGCACCAACGACCAGACCTCTACTAGCGACGCTAGCACAGATACGCAGTATTTT